The 32 T cell receptor beta chains presented below share a single source sample, sequenced in a study of T cell changes during pregnancy in multiple sclerosis (dated by TCRdb to about 2019). The library was obtained by the immunoSEQ multiplex PCR assay. This is the immuneACCESS table as TCRdb keeps it, with only in-frame sequences that have V and J called. A part of the clones is gone; compared with another copy, unresolved V genes explain less than half, and the rest is unexplained. The sample table shows just under 85,000 clones, and approximately 91% are seen once. The leading ten clones occupy roughly 2.5% of the sample. The specimen comprised peripheral blood, sampled in the first trimester of pregnancy. These receptors were collected from a female donor with multiple sclerosis, enrolled in a pregnancy study.

As for this clone: The same CDR3 can be traced to other DNA sequences in this sample. Here the CDR3 reads CASSLGGAGELFF. The CDR3 nucleotides are TGTGCCAGCAGCTTAGGGGGGGCCGGGGAGCTGTTTTTT. The rearrangement uses TRBV7-2 and TRBJ2-2; TRBD2 might be the D (6 bases). CDR1 is SGHTA, CDR2 FQGNSA, per germline. The CDR3 is 13 amino acids. With 1 base removed from V and 6 bases from J, the gap between germline ends came to 6 bases.

The chain employs TRBV6-1 and TRBJ2-4; the D gene is possibly TRBD2 (5 bases). The CDR3 runs 14 residues. V was pared by 2 bases and J by 8 bases, with 13 bases between. Germline V gene data show CDR1 as MNHNS and CDR2 as SASEGT. This chain's CDR3 is CASSEPGSADIQYF. For the CDR3, the DNA is TGTGCCAGCAGTGAACCGGGATCCGCGGACATTCAGTACTTC.

V and J are TRBV7-2 and TRBJ1-2; D is ambiguous. The CDR3 contains 16 residues. The V gene lost 5 bases and the J gene lost 1 base, with 17 bases spanning the gap. Germline V gene lookup returns CDR1 SGHTA and CDR2 FQGNSA. DNA for the CDR3: TGTGCCAGCAGCATGACTCAAGGTGGCTATAACTATGGCTACACCTTC. Its protein is CASSMTQGGYNYGYTF.

The V call is TRBV19, the J call TRBJ1-1; D unclear. The CDR3 runs to 13 residues. The V end was cut by 7 bases, the J end by 0 bases, with 9 bases between. Germline V gives CDR1 LNHDA, CDR2 SQIVND (reference sequence). The CDR3 DNA follows: TGTGCCAGTATAGGCGGGATGAACACTGAAGCTTTCTTT. It codes for CASIGGMNTEAFF.

This clone was recorded a few times. V gene TRBV30 combines with J gene TRBJ1-1; no reliable D call. Per germline, CDR1 GTSNPN and CDR2 SVGIG (reference sequence). This CDR3 region has 14 residues. V dropped 2 bases and J dropped 1 base, with 11 bases sitting between them. This CDR3 reads CAWSSGLPNTEAFF. The CDR3, as DNA: TGTGCCTGGAGTTCCGGACTACCGAACACTGAAGCTTTCTTT.

This clone was picked up a small number of times. The V and J genes are TRBV28 and TRBJ1-6; no definite D call. The CDR3 is 14 residues long. Per germline, CDR1 MDHEN and CDR2 SYDVKM. Trimming cost V 2 bases and J 10 bases, with 12 bases left between them. CDR3 amino acids: CASSLVQVSSPLHF. In nucleotides, the CDR3 is TGTGCCAGCAGTTTAGTTCAGGTGTCATCACCCCTCCACTTT. Complete variable domain (other parts from reference TRBV28 and TRBJ1-6): DVKVTQSSRYLVKRTGEKVFLECVQDMDHENMFWYRQDPGLGLRLIYFSYDVKMKEKGDIPEGYSVSREKKERFSLILESASTNQTSMYLCASSLVQVSSPLHFGNGTRLTVT.

V usage is TRBV15 and J usage is TRBJ1-6; 10 nucleotides align to TRBD1. Germline-derived CDR1 and CDR2 are LNHNV and YYDKDF (reference sequence). The CDR3 covers 15 residues. Losses at the gene ends were 5 bases for V and 9 bases for J; bases not matched to a gene: 7. CDR3 coding DNA: TGTGCCACCAGCTTAGGGACAGGGGAATCTTCACCCCTCCACTTT. This sequence encodes CATSLGTGESSPLHF.

This clone came up once. The chain joins TRBV9 to TRBJ2-1; 8 positions agree with TRBD2. The trim removed 3 bases at V and 6 bases at J, leaving 8 bases unmatched. Per germline, CDR1 SGDLS and CDR2 YYNGEE. The length of the CDR3 is 15 residues. The CDR3 loop reads CASSDGEREINEQFF. CDR3 in DNA: TGTGCCAGCAGCGATGGGGAGCGGGAGATCAATGAGCAGTTCTTC.

The rearrangement joins TRBV9 to TRBJ1-1, with D perhaps TRBD1 (5 bases). The CDR3 contains 15 residues. Germline assignment: CDR1 SGDLS and CDR2 YYNGEE. The germline V and J ends were trimmed by 0 bases and 4 bases, with 13 bases remaining between them. DNA for the CDR3: TGTGCCAGCAGCGTAGTCTCAGGGAAGGGCACTGAAGCTTTCTTT. Protein product: CASSVVSGKGTEAFF.

V usage is TRBV11-1 and J usage is TRBJ2-3, with D perhaps TRBD1 (5 bases). The CDR3 consists of 19 residues. Germline values: CDR1 SGHAT, CDR2 FQDESV (reference sequence). V lost 3 bases and J lost 4, with 26 bases in between. The CDR3 spells CASSLSWWSGNGIPDTQYF. The DNA for the CDR3 is TGTGCCAGCAGCTTGAGTTGGTGGTCAGGGAATGGAATCCCAGATACGCAGTATTTT. The entire variable domain, with the rest obtained from reference TRBV11-1 and TRBJ2-3, is as follows: EAEVAQSPRYKITEKSQAVAFWCDPISGHATLYWYRQILGQGPELLVQFQDESVVDDSQLPKDRFSAERLKGVDSTLKIQPAELGDSAMYLCASSLSWWSGNGIPDTQYFGPGTRLTVL.

The chain joins TRBV2 to TRBJ2-1; D gene ambiguous. The CDR3 is 14 residues long. V was cut by 2 bases and J by 2 bases, with 7 bases left in between. Per germline, CDR1 SNHLY and CDR2 FYNNEI. The CDR3 reads CASSESPAYNEQFF. The CDR3 coding sequence is TGTGCCAGCAGTGAATCCCCTGCCTACAATGAGCAGTTCTTC. The full variable domain, with the rest looked up from reference TRBV2 and TRBJ2-1, is EPEVTQTPSHQVTQMGQEVILRCVPISNHLYFYWYRQILGQKVEFLVSFYNNEISEKSEIFDDQFSVERPDGSNFTLKIRSTKLEDSAMYFCASSESPAYNEQFFGPGTRLTVL.

This clone occurred once. This chain uses TRBV9 with TRBJ2-7; D may be TRBD2 (6 bases). The V gene lost 3 bases and the J gene lost 2 bases, with 21 bases spanning the gap. CDR3 length: 17 amino acids. CDR1 and CDR2 from the germline V gene are SGDLS and YYNGEE. DNA for the CDR3: TGTGCCAGCAGCGCAGCCGCCACCGGGGGTATTACCTACGAGCAGTACTTC. The encoded protein is CASSAAATGGITYEQYF.

The J gene is TRBJ1-5, the V gene TRBV7-2; D may be TRBD1 (5 bases). Trimming removed 7 bases from V and 2 bases from J, with 12 bases in between. CDR1 is SGHTA and CDR2 is FQGNSA in the germline V gene. The CDR3 length is 14 residues. The CDR3 spells CASTLRVGNQPQHF. CDR3 bases: TGTGCCAGCACTCTCAGGGTGGGCAATCAGCCCCAGCATTTT.

The rearrangement uses TRBV5-1 and TRBJ2-7; D is possibly TRBD1 (5 bases). CDR3 length: 14 amino acids. From germline, CDR1 is SGHRS and CDR2 YFSETQ. Trimming pared 0 bases from V and 5 bases from J, leaving 12 bases between. The DNA for the CDR3 is TGCGCCAGCAGCTTGGTGGGGTCCAGGGACGAGCAGTACTTC. It is translated as CASSLVGSRDEQYF.

V and J are TRBV27 and TRBJ2-1; D is undetermined. The CDR3 is made up of 11 amino acids. V lost 6 bases and J 3 bases, leaving 3 bases between the germline ends. CDR1 is MNHEY and CDR2 is SMNVEV in the germline V gene (reference sequence). The CDR3 DNA reads TGTGCCAGCAGGAGCTACAATGAGCAGTTCTTC. Protein: CASRSYNEQFF.

The chain uses TRBV18 and TRBJ2-3; D possibly corresponds to TRBD1 (5 bases). From germline, CDR1 is KGHSH and CDR2 LQKENI. V was cut by 3 bases and J by 7 bases, with 17 bases left in between. The CDR3 has 15 residues. The chain's CDR3 is CASSPNPDRINTQYF. The CDR3 bases are TGTGCCAGCTCACCGAATCCCGACAGAATAAATACGCAGTATTTT.

The gene calls are TRBV19 and TRBJ1-4; 7 positions agree with TRBD1. CDR1 is LNHDA and CDR2 is SQIVND in the germline V gene (reference sequence). The CDR3 consists of 13 residues. V trimming: 6 bases; J trimming: 7 bases; junction bases outside the gene matches: 5. CDR3 bases: TGTGCCAGTAGAGACAGGGAAGGTGAAAAACTGTTTTTT. Amino acids: CASRDREGEKLFF. The full variable domain, with the rest looked up from reference TRBV19 and TRBJ1-4, is DGGITQSPKYLFRKEGQNVTLSCEQNLNHDAMYWYRQDPGQGLRLIYYSQIVNDFQKGDIAEGYSVSREKKESFPLTVTSAQKNPTAFYLCASRDREGEKLFFGSGTQLSVL.

V gene TRBV7-8 combines with J gene TRBJ1-5; possibly TRBD1 for D (5 bases). CDR3 length equals 15 residues. V was shortened by 1 base and J by 3 bases, with 10 bases between the two germline ends. Germline V lookup: CDR1 SGHVS, CDR2 FQNEAQ. The CDR3 sequence is CASSLGRGSNQPQHF. Here the CDR3 DNA reads TGTGCCAGCAGCTTAGGAAGGGGATCCAATCAGCCCCAGCATTTT.

This sequence joins TRBV11-2 and TRBJ2-3; D possibly corresponds to TRBD2 (7 bases). The CDR3 covers 18 residues. V was clipped by 5 bases and J by 0 bases, with 21 bases between them. From germline, CDR1 is SGHAT and CDR2 FQNNGV. The CDR3 spells CASSPMRGAGVSTDTQYF. The CDR3 DNA follows: TGTGCCAGCAGCCCTATGAGGGGGGCGGGGGTGAGCACAGATACGCAGTATTTT.

This clone was recorded once. The V call is TRBV7-7, the J call TRBJ2-5; D not resolved. This CDR3 comprises 14 residues. Germline V CDR1 and CDR2: SSHAT, FNYEAQ (reference sequence). Trimming took off 2 bases at V and 3 bases at J, with 10 bases between the two ends. This chain's CDR3 is CASSLSTSKETQYF. The CDR3 coding sequence is TGTGCCAGCAGCTTATCGACTTCTAAAGAGACCCAGTACTTC.

CDR3 region: CASSPARTAGAQPQHF. CDR3 nucleotide sequence: TGTGCCAGCAGCCCGGCCCGGACCGCGGGGGCTCAGCCCCAGCATTTT. The V and J genes are TRBV7-8 and TRBJ1-5; perhaps TRBD1 as D (6 bases). V was shortened by 5 bases and J by 6 bases, with 20 bases between the two germline ends. Germline V lookup: CDR1 SGHVS, CDR2 FQNEAQ. There are 16 residues in the CDR3.

The count of this clone is one. V usage is TRBV11-2 and J usage is TRBJ2-7, with 11 bases aligning to TRBD2. The germline V gene encodes CDR1 SGHAT and CDR2 FQNNGV. The CDR3 has 16 residues. V lost 1 base and J lost 3; bases outside the gene matches: 5. The CDR3 nucleotides read TGTGCCAGCAGCTTAGGTCCTGGGACTAGCGGCTACGAGCAGTACTTC. This gives the protein CASSLGPGTSGYEQYF.

The chain is built from TRBV14 and TRBJ2-7, with a weak D call TRBD2 (6 bases). This CDR3 has 13 amino acids. Germline V CDR1 and CDR2: SGHDN, FVKESK. V dropped 4 bases and J dropped 3 bases, with 10 bases sitting between them. CDR3 protein: CASSRGTVYEQYF. In DNA, the CDR3 is TGTGCCAGCAGCCGCGGGACGGTCTACGAGCAGTACTTC.

The V gene is TRBV30, the J gene TRBJ1-1, with D possibly matching TRBD1 (5 bases). Germline V lookup: CDR1 GTSNPN, CDR2 SVGIG (reference sequence). The CDR3 is 16 amino acids. V was clipped by 1 base and J by 1 base, with 16 bases between them. CDR3 nucleotide sequence: TGTGCCTGGAGTGCCTACAGGCTCAACTCGAACACTGAAGCTTTCTTT. Encoded protein: CAWSAYRLNSNTEAFF.

This clone was picked up one time. The chain links TRBV5-4 to TRBJ2-2; 7 nucleotides line up with TRBD1. The CDR3 loop spans 15 amino acids. Losses at the gene ends were 4 bases for V and 5 bases for J; bases not matched to a gene: 8. Germline V gene sequence: CDR1 SGHNT, CDR2 YYREEE (reference sequence). For the CDR3, the DNA is TGTGCCAGCAGCCCGAGAACAGGGGAAACCGGGGAGCTGTTTTTT. As protein: CASSPRTGETGELFF.

The chain carries TRBV7-2 and TRBJ2-7; D uncertain. The V end was cut by 1 base, the J end by 6 bases, with 10 bases between. Germline V gives CDR1 SGHTA, CDR2 FQGNSA. This CDR3 has 13 residues. Here the CDR3 reads CASSLGALAEQYF. CDR3 sequence (DNA): TGTGCCAGCAGCTTAGGGGCTTTGGCCGAGCAGTACTTC.

The chain uses TRBV27 and TRBJ2-3, with 8 nucleotides matching TRBD2. The CDR3 has 18 amino acids. Germline values: CDR1 MNHEY, CDR2 SMNVEV (reference sequence). With 3 bases clipped from V and 4 bases from J, the junction kept 15 bases outside the gene matches. The CDR3 coding sequence is TGTGCCAGCAGTTTCTTCAAAACAGCGGGAGTTGGATCAGATACGCAGTATTTT. Encoded protein: CASSFFKTAGVGSDTQYF.

This chain joins TRBV2 and TRBJ2-1, with 8 positions matching TRBD1. This CDR3 spans 14 amino acids. Losses at the gene ends were 5 bases for V and 3 bases for J; bases not matched to a gene: 3. Germline V gene lookup returns CDR1 SNHLY and CDR2 FYNNEI. The CDR3 loop is CASSTGQVYNEQFF. The DNA for the CDR3 is TGTGCCAGCAGTACGGGACAGGTCTACAATGAGCAGTTCTTC.

This chain uses TRBV5-4 with TRBJ1-1, with a weak D call TRBD1 (6 bases). CDR1 is SGHNT, CDR2 YYREEE, per germline (reference sequence). Trimming pared 4 bases from V and 1 base from J, leaving 14 bases between. The CDR3 runs 15 residues. Here the CDR3 reads CASSPPGHENTEAFF. In DNA form, the CDR3 reads TGTGCCAGCAGCCCGCCGGGACATGAGAACACTGAAGCTTTCTTT.

To note about this clone: One end of the junction varies from germline; a read error may be responsible. The rearrangement uses TRBV7-7 and TRBJ2-2, with 9 bases lining up with TRBD1. The CDR3 has 16 amino acids. The germline CDR1 and CDR2 sequences are SSHAT and FNYEAQ (reference sequence). The CDR3 bases are TGTGCTAGCAGCTCGGGACAGGGTGGTTACACCGGGGAGCTGTTTTTT. Amino acids: CASSSGQGGYTGELFF.

The chain uses TRBV28 and TRBJ2-7; TRBD1 agrees at 7 bases. The V gene end was trimmed by 3 bases and the J gene end by 7 bases; junction bases not matched to a gene: 9. The CDR3 consists of 14 residues. Germline loops: CDR1 MDHEN, CDR2 SYDVKM. The chain's CDR3 is CASSFGTGAGEQYF. For the CDR3, the DNA is TGTGCCAGCAGTTTCGGAACAGGGGCTGGAGAGCAGTACTTC.

This rearrangement joins TRBV5-1 to TRBJ2-4, with 12 bases identical to TRBD1. Trimming took 3 bases from V and 8 from J; bases not matched to a gene: 9. CDR1 SGHRS and CDR2 YFSETQ come from the germline V gene. The CDR3 contains 16 residues. The CDR3 nucleotides read TGCGCCAGCAGCTGGGGACAGGGGGCTATTGGGGACATTCAGTACTTC. It translates to CASSWGQGAIGDIQYF.